What follows is one T cell receptor (beta chain) and its context. Its antigen is unidentified. Among the patients, none had received any treatment before thyroid surgery. The sample comes from a study of metastatic and nonmetastatic thyroid tumors. Study-level information: Comparison of repertoires was carried out across blood and tumor or nodule tissue from malignant and benign thyroid patients.

In the source study's methods: Clinicopathological groups differed in CDR3, with these differences serving to build a distant-metastasis classifier for papillary thyroid cancer. Through MiXCR, TCRdb re-clonotyped the PCR reads. What appears here as the V and J calls and clone size reflects TCRdb's work, not the paper's. Counted here are roughly 58,000 clones, roughly 4% occurring once; the ten biggest clones make up about 20%. Study-wide results and caveats: For both blood and tumor, malignant thyroid tumors reportedly showed significantly higher TCR beta diversity than benign nodules did.

The CDR3 consists of 15 residues. The germline V and J ends were trimmed by 3 bases and 7 bases, with 16 bases remaining between them. Germline V gene lookup returns CDR1 LNHDA and CDR2 SQIVND (reference sequence). Source material: blood. The TCR sequence derives from a female donor with papillary thyroid cancer or a benign thyroid nodule (not recorded which). Some clones in this sample may be carry-over from other donors' samples. The chain carries TRBV19 and TRBJ2-1, with D hard to call. The CDR3 protein is CASSMSGGEVNEQFF. In nucleotides, the CDR3 is TGTGCCAGTAGTATGTCAGGTGGAGAGGTGAATGAGCAGTTCTTC.